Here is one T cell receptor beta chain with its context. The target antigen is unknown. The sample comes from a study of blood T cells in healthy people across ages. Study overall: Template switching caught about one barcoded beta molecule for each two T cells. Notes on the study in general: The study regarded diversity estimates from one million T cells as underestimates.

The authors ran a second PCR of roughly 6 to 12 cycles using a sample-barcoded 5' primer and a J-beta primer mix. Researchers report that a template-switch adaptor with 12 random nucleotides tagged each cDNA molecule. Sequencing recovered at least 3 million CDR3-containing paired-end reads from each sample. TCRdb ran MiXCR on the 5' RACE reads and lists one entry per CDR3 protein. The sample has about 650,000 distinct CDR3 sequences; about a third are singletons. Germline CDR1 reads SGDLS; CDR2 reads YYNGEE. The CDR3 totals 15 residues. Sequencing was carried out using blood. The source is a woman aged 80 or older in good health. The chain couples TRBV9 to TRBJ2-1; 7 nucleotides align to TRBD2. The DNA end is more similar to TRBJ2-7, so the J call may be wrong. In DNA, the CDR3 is TGTGCCAGCAGCACAGCGGGGAACTCCTACAATGAGCAGTACTTC. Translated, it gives CASSTAGNSYNEQYF.